This T cell receptor (beta chain) was profiled in a study of blood T cell repertoires in COVID-19. Study background: The United States, Italy and Spain supplied acute and convalescent COVID-19 samples.

In the original processing: Reference gene primer amplification gave nucleated cell count estimates. The data were produced by immunoSEQ multiplex PCR, yet TCRdb's version contains in-frame clones alone and is incomplete. D and trimming come from the DNA, and the V and J calls and clone size come from that table. The sample carries under 300,000 clones, roughly 86% recorded once. The clonotype originates from a woman aged 25-40 years with acute or convalescent COVID-19. The sample taken for sequencing was peripheral blood.

The CDR3 sequence is CSVEDRDSPNYEQYF. CDR3 DNA sequence: TGCAGCGTTGAAGATCGGGACAGCCCGAACTACGAGCAGTACTTC. The chain joins TRBV29-1 to TRBJ2-7; 7 nucleotides align to TRBD1. The V gene's germline CDR1 is SQVTM and CDR2 ANQGSEA. V lost 0 bases to trimming and J lost 3 bases; unmatched junction nucleotides: 8. The CDR3 spans 15 residues.